These T cell receptor beta chains were read from a single sample in a study of cytomegalovirus exposure and HLA in healthy donors. Here immunoSEQ multiplex PCR was the method, and the copy in TCRdb shows in-frame clones only, minus some. Of some 250,000 clones listed, 90% are singletons. Sequencing used PBMCs. These receptors all come from a woman under 30 in good health and CMV-seronegative. CDR3s include the opening cysteine and the closing phenylalanine or tryptophan. The D gene is left open where the match is weak. Size is omitted from some rows. Given values are once, few, many or a class for expanded clones.

D	V	size	J	DNA	CDR3
TRBD1	TRBV27	few	TRBJ1-5	TGTGCCAGCAAACCGGACAGGGGGCGCGGTCAGCCCCAGCATTTT	CASKPDRGRGQPQHF
NA	TRBV28	NA	TRBJ2-3	TGTGCCAGCAGCCGAGAGGTTCCAGATACGCAGTATTTT	CASSREVPDTQYF
NA	TRBV5-4	NA	TRBJ2-1	TGTGCCAGCAGCGGCGGACAGGCGGGAACTCTGGATGATGAGCAGTTCTTC	CASSGGQAGTLDDEQFF
TRBD1	TRBV7-3	NA	TRBJ2-1	TGTGCCAGCAGACCCGGGACAGGGTCTAATGAGCAGTTCTTC	CASRPGTGSNEQFF
TRBD1	TRBV30	NA	TRBJ1-5	TGTGCCTGGAATCCGTCTGGACAGGGCAATCAGCCCCAGCATTTT	CAWNPSGQGNQPQHF
NA	TRBV4-3	few	TRBJ1-1	TGCGCCAGCAGCCAAGAGCGGGGTGTAGGCACTGAAGCTTTCTTT	CASSQERGVGTEAFF
NA	TRBV6-5	NA	TRBJ1-1	TGTGCCAGCAGTTATTTTGGACAGATGAACACTGAAGCTTTCTTT	CASSYFGQMNTEAFF
NA	TRBV11-2	NA	TRBJ2-3	TGTGCCAGCAGCGCCGGAACTAGGGCAGATACGCAGTATTTT	CASSAGTRADTQYF
TRBD1	TRBV28	NA	TRBJ1-5	TGTGCCAGCAGACTCACCCCGGGACAGAATAATCAGCCCCAGCATTTT	CASRLTPGQNNQPQHF
NA	TRBV4-3	NA	TRBJ1-5	TGCGCCAGCAGCCAAGATTCCGATCAGCCCCAGCATTTT	CASSQDSDQPQHF
NA	TRBV29-1	NA	TRBJ2-7	TGCAGCGTTCGGGTCGTTTCCTACGAGCAGTACTTC	CSVRVVSYEQYF
NA	TRBV28	NA	TRBJ1-6	TGTGCCAGCAGTTCTTTCGTGTTCCCTAGGCGAAATAATTCACCCCTCCACTTT	CASSSFVFPRRNNSPLHF
TRBD1	TRBV4-1	NA	TRBJ2-1	TGCGCCAGCAGCCAACCGGGACAGGGGAGGGACAGTGAGCAGTTCTTC	CASSQPGQGRDSEQFF
NA	TRBV2	NA	TRBJ1-2	TGTGCCAGCAGTGATTCTGAGTCTTTTGGCTACACCTTC	CASSDSESFGYTF
NA	TRBV7-2	NA	TRBJ2-1	TGTGCCAGCAGCTCACGGTACAATGAGCAGTTCTTC	CASSSRYNEQFF
TRBD1	TRBV7-9	NA	TRBJ1-2	TGTGCCAGCAGCTTAGTCAGGGGGGCAGGCGAGCGTAACTATGGCTACACCTTC	CASSLVRGAGERNYGYTF
TRBD2	TRBV19	NA	TRBJ2-1	TGTGCCAGTACCTCCGGGGGGGCCTACAATGAGCAGTTCTTC	CASTSGGAYNEQFF
TRBD1	TRBV7-7	NA	TRBJ1-1	TGTGCCAGCAGCCAGGGGACAGGGACTGAAGCTTTCTTT	CASSQGTGTEAFF
NA	TRBV29-1	NA	TRBJ2-2	TGCAGCGCCATCGACAGCACCGGGGAGCTGTTTTTT	CSAIDSTGELFF
TRBD1	TRBV9	once	TRBJ1-2	TGTGCCAGCAGCTCCCGGACAGGGAGTAATGGCTACACCTTC	CASSSRTGSNGYTF
TRBD2	TRBV19	NA	TRBJ2-7	TGTGCCAGTAGTATAGCGGCTAGCGGTGCCTACGAGCAGTACTTC	CASSIAASGAYEQYF
TRBD2	TRBV7-2	once	TRBJ2-7	TGTGCCAGCAGCTCGGGACTAGGATTCTACGAGCAGTACTTC	CASSSGLGFYEQYF
NA	TRBV6-5	NA	TRBJ2-1	TGTGCCAGCCGAGGGATGGCGTGGGAGCAGTTCTTC	CASRGMAWEQFF
NA	TRBV25-1	NA	TRBJ1-1	TGTGCCAGCAGTGATCCTTACGCCGCCGACAGGAAAAAAGCTTTCTTT	CASSDPYAADRKKAFF
TRBD1	TRBV27	NA	TRBJ1-2	TGTGCCAGCAGTCCAGGGGGACAGGGGAGCTATGGCTACACCTTC	CASSPGGQGSYGYTF
NA	TRBV6-1	NA	TRBJ1-2	TGTGCCAGCAGTGACCCGGACAGCTATGGCTACACCTTC	CASSDPDSYGYTF
TRBD2	TRBV5-1	NA	TRBJ2-5	TGCGCCAGCAGCTCCACTAGCGGGGGCTCCCAAGAGACCCAGTACTTC	CASSSTSGGSQETQYF
TRBD1	TRBV5-1	once	TRBJ2-7	TGCGCCAGCAGCCCGGGACAGGGAGTAGGCGAGCAGTACTTC	CASSPGQGVGEQYF
TRBD1	TRBV7-6	NA	TRBJ2-7	TGTGCCAGCAGCCTGGCTTCGACAGGGAGCCACGAGCAGTACTTC	CASSLASTGSHEQYF
NA	TRBV2	once	TRBJ2-7	TGTGCCAGCAGTGATGGTGGGAGCCCCTACGAGCAGTACTTC	CASSDGGSPYEQYF
NA	TRBV6-5	NA	TRBJ1-2	TGTGCCAGCAGTTACGGAGTAAACTATGGCTACACCTTC	CASSYGVNYGYTF
TRBD1	TRBV27	once	TRBJ1-5	TGTGCCAGCAGCACCACCGACAGGGGAGACCAGCCCCAGCATTTT	CASSTTDRGDQPQHF
NA	TRBV7-8	NA	TRBJ1-1	TGTGCCAGCAGCTCGTCAGGACACTCGGCGAACACTGAAGCTTTCTTT	CASSSSGHSANTEAFF
NA	TRBV4-1	NA	TRBJ2-2	TGCGCCAGCAGCCAGGGGCAGCTCACCGGGGAGCTGTTTTTT	CASSQGQLTGELFF
NA	TRBV4-1	NA	TRBJ2-3	TGCGCCAGCAGCCAAGTGAACCCAGGTACGCAGTATTTT	CASSQVNPGTQYF
TRBD1	TRBV19	NA	TRBJ1-5	TGTGCCAGTAGCACCGGGACAGGGGCCAGGAGCAATCAGCCCCAGCATTTT	CASSTGTGARSNQPQHF
NA	TRBV6-5	once	TRBJ2-2	TGTGCCAGCAGTTACTCTTCAGGGGGGGAGCTGTTTTTT	CASSYSSGGELFF
TRBD2	TRBV28	NA	TRBJ2-3	TGTGCCAGCACCCTCTCTAGCGGATTCACAGATACGCAGTATTTT	CASTLSSGFTDTQYF
NA	TRBV6-4	NA	TRBJ1-1	TGTGCCAGCATTCGGTCCGGGGAGGACACTGAAGCTTTCTTT	CASIRSGEDTEAFF
TRBD2	TRBV9	once	TRBJ2-5	TGTGCCAGCAGCAGAGAGACGCCGGGACTAGCGGGGTCCCAGTACTTC	CASSRETPGLAGSQYF
NA	TRBV7-9	once	TRBJ1-2	TGTGCCAGCAGCTTAGGTACGGGGAACTATGGCTACACCTTC	CASSLGTGNYGYTF
TRBD1	TRBV7-9	few	TRBJ2-7	TGTGCCAGCAGCAAGACAGGGGCCTACGAGCAGTACTTC	CASSKTGAYEQYF
NA	TRBV9	NA	TRBJ1-1	TGTGCCAGCAGTGAGGACAGACGAGCATCTGAAGCTTTCTTT	CASSEDRRASEAFF
NA	TRBV2	NA	TRBJ1-6	TGTGCCAGCAGTGACAGGATTAGGAATTCACCCCTCCACTTT	CASSDRIRNSPLHF
TRBD1	TRBV2	NA	TRBJ1-5	TGTGCCAGCAGTTTTGCTGGGACAGCCCTCACCTATCAGCCCCAGCATTTT	CASSFAGTALTYQPQHF
NA	TRBV4-3	NA	TRBJ1-5	TGCGCCAGCAGCCAAGACCGGGATTTGGATCAGCCCCAGCATTTT	CASSQDRDLDQPQHF
NA	TRBV6-5	NA	TRBJ2-1	TGTGCCAGCAGTACTACAGGGTTATATTACAATGAGCAGTTCTTC	CASSTTGLYYNEQFF
NA	TRBV2	NA	TRBJ2-7	TGTGCCAGCAGGACACCCGGCTCCTACGAGCAGTACTTC	CASRTPGSYEQYF
NA	TRBV7-8	NA	TRBJ2-3	TGTGCCAGCAGCTCCCGGGGATACACAGATACGCAGTATTTT	CASSSRGYTDTQYF
TRBD1	TRBV11-2	once	TRBJ1-2	TGTGCCAGCAGCATAACAGGGGGCCATGGCTACACCTTC	CASSITGGHGYTF
NA	TRBV27	NA	TRBJ2-3	TGTGCCAGCAGTCTTCTGACAGGACCACTAGTTGGCACAGATACGCAGTATTTT	CASSLLTGPLVGTDTQYF
NA	TRBV4-1	NA	TRBJ2-7	TGCGCCAGCAGCCAACAACGGGGTTCCTACGAGCAGTACTTC	CASSQQRGSYEQYF
TRBD1	TRBV29-1	NA	TRBJ1-1	TGCAGCGTTTTCACCGGGACAGGGAGCACTGAAGCTTTCTTT	CSVFTGTGSTEAFF
NA	TRBV5-6	NA	TRBJ2-2	TGTGCCAGCAGCTTGGTCGGTATCGGGGGAATCTACACCGGGGAGCTGTTTTTT	CASSLVGIGGIYTGELFF
NA	TRBV9	NA	TRBJ2-2	TGTGCCAGCAGCGTAGACTCTCTGAGCGGAGAGCTGTTTTTT	CASSVDSLSGELFF
NA	TRBV7-9	NA	TRBJ2-1	TGTGCCAGCAGCGCTTACCGAGGAACTACGCCGCTTCGATACAATGAGCAGTTCTTC	CASSAYRGTTPLRYNEQFF